This T cell receptor (beta chain) was profiled in a study of OX40 agonist ivuxolimab in advanced cancers. Assay: immunoSEQ multiplex PCR; the TCRdb copy retains only in-frame clones and omits some. The table lists about 42,000 clones, more than 70% of them singletons. This CDR3 contains 13 residues. J gave up 4 bases and V 6 bases, and 6 bases lay outside the gene matches. CDR1 is MDHEN, CDR2 SYDVKM, per germline. This material consisted of CD4+ or CD8+ T cells sorted from blood, taken in a trial of the OX40 agonist ivuxolimab. The TCR was taken from an adult with an advanced solid tumor such as melanoma, head and neck, liver or kidney cancer. The V call is TRBV28, the J call TRBJ2-7; 7 bases map to TRBD1. CDR3 nucleotides: TGTGCCAGCAGCCTCCGACAGGGATACGAGCAGTACGTC. This encodes CASSLRQGYEQYV.